The entry below gives a single T cell receptor (beta chain) sequence along with its context. The target of this receptor is not known. The record has no base qualities; no much larger clone is one base away. The library was made by PCR. Sequencing took place on an Illumina HiSeq 4000. High-throughput sequencing was used to profile the TCR beta-chain CDR3 region of every patient. The original methods were these. Drawing on CDR3 differences between clinicopathological groups, the researchers built a classifier meant to tell apart patients with distant-metastatic papillary thyroid cancer. The Shannon index was used to assess repertoire diversity, and the Morisita-Horn index was used to assess tumor-blood repertoire similarity. TCRdb trimmed the raw reads at Q25, called clones with MiXCR and kept productive beta chains. These V and J calls rely on TCRdb rather than the paper's analysis. This sample holds about 6,900 clones; approximately 35% were observed only once. The ten largest clones take up 40% of the sample.

This record comes from a study of metastatic and nonmetastatic thyroid tumors (dated by TCRdb to the early 2020s). For the study in its entirety: The researchers compared repertoires between peripheral blood samples and tumor or nodule tissue samples from patients with malignant or benign thyroid disease.

Before undergoing thyroid surgery, none of the patients had been given any kind of treatment. The study retrospectively analysed patient clinical samples collected from the early 2010s to the late 2010s using T-cell receptor beta sequencing. For this chain, trimming is 2 bases at the V end and 3 bases at the J end, and the number of junction bases without a gene match is 12. Taken from cysteine to phenylalanine, the CDR3 has 16 residues. The retained sequence is limited to the CDR3, 48 bases, with the frame set at the first base. CDR1 and CDR2 are drawn from the germline V gene (reference sequence): DFQATT, SNEGSKA. Broader findings and caveats from the paper: TCR beta diversity was reported as significantly higher in malignant tumors than in benign nodules, in both blood and tumor samples.

This TCR came from a female donor with papillary thyroid cancer or a benign thyroid nodule (not recorded which). Some clones in this sample may be carry-over from other donors' samples. The sequencing input was tumor tissue. Rearrangement joined TRBV20-1 to TRBJ1-2; TRBD1 aligns with 7 central bases. The CDR3 protein is CSARPGTDVGDYGYTF. Here is the DNA: TGCAGTGCTAGACCCGGGACAGACGTCGGCGACTATGGCTACACCTTC.